The sequence of this TCR beta chain was determined in a study of T cell responses to AZD1222 COVID-19 vaccine. V gave up 5 bases and J gave up 3 bases, with 8 bases separating them. This CDR3 contains 12 residues. Per the germline V gene, CDR1 is SGHTA and CDR2 is FQGNSA. Here immunoSEQ multiplex PCR was the method, and the copy in TCRdb shows in-frame clones only, minus some. Counted here are about 75,000 clones, approximately 88% occurring once; the ten biggest clones make up about 9%. The sequencing here drew on peripheral blood, taken 28 days after the second dose of the MenACWY control vaccine. The V call is TRBV7-2, the J call TRBJ2-7, with D possibly matching TRBD1 (5 bases). The receptor was derived from an adult who received the MenACWY meningococcal vaccine as a control. CDR3 nucleotide sequence: TGTGCCAGCAGCAACCAGGGCTACGAGCAGTACTTC. Its protein is CASSNQGYEQYF.